This T cell receptor beta chain comes out of a study of cytomegalovirus exposure and HLA in healthy donors. Here immunoSEQ multiplex PCR was the method, and the copy in TCRdb shows in-frame clones only, minus some. Of a few hundred thousand clones in the sample, about 90% were seen once. In its sample, this clone was seen once. The CDR3 sequence is 15 residues long. The germline V gene has CDR1 SGHDT and CDR2 YYEEEE. Trimming cost V 5 bases and J 4 bases; bases outside gene matches: 11. The chain recombines TRBV5-6 with TRBJ2-7; 8 bases map to TRBD2. What was sequenced was PBMCs. The receptor's source is a man aged 18 to 30 in good health and CMV-seropositive. Written as DNA, the CDR3 is TGTGCCAGCAGACCTCTGGGACTAGAGATGTACGAGCAGTACTTC. As protein: CASRPLGLEMYEQYF.